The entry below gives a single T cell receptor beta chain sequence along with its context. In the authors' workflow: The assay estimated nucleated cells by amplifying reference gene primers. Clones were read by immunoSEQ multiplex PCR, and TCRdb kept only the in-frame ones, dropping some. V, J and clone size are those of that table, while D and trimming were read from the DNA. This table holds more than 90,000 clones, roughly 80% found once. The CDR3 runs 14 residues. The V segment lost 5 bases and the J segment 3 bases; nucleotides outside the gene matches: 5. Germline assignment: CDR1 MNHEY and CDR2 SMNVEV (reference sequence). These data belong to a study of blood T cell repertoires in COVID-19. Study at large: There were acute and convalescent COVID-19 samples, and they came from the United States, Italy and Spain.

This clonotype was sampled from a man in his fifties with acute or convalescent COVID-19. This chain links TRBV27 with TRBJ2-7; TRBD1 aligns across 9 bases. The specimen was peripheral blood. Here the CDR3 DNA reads TGTGCCAGCAGTCCAGGGACAGGGATCTACGAGCAGTACTTC. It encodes CASSPGTGIYEQYF.